Presented here are 4 T cell receptor beta chains from one specimen sequenced in a study of CD8 T cell repertoires and HIV-1 epitope variants. These receptors have no identified antigens. Profiling relied on immunoSEQ multiplex PCR, and the TCRdb table lists in-frame clones only, not all of them. Of over 5,000 clones listed, around 73% are singletons. Sequenced sample: cultured CD8+ T cells derived from PBMCs. These receptors all stem from a male donor with HIV.

This clone occurred once. The chain combines TRBV4-3 with TRBJ2-5; D ambiguous. Germline CDR1 reads LGHNA; CDR2 reads YSLEER. The CDR3 runs to 17 residues. Trimming cost V 1 base and J 0 bases, with 15 bases left between them. The CDR3 is CASSQASSLVYQETQYF. DNA for the CDR3: TGCGCCAGCAGCCAAGCATCGAGCCTGGTCTACCAAGAGACCCAGTACTTC.

The chain is built from TRBV11-2 and TRBJ2-1; no clear D. Germline CDR1 is SGHAT and CDR2 is FQNNGV. V gave up 0 bases and J gave up 9 bases, with 9 bases separating them. The CDR3 length is 13 residues. The CDR3 protein is CASSLDGASEQFF. In DNA, the CDR3 is TGTGCCAGCAGCTTAGACGGTGCCAGTGAGCAGTTCTTC.

The CDR3 DNA reads TGTGCCAGCAGCGTAGAGGACTTCCGCACAGATACGCAGTATTTT. This encodes CASSVEDFRTDTQYF. The rearrangement joins TRBV9 to TRBJ2-3; a weak D match, TRBD2 (5 bases). Germline V lookup: CDR1 SGDLS, CDR2 YYNGEE. V shed 0 bases and J shed 1 base, with 9 bases lying between them. This CDR3 contains 15 residues.

The gene calls are TRBV6-4 and TRBJ2-3; the D is unclear. Per the germline V gene, CDR1 is MRHNA and CDR2 is SNTAGT. Deletions cut 0 bases from V and 0 bases from J, with 4 bases between. The CDR3 is made up of 14 amino acids. Here the CDR3 reads CASSDSHSTDTQYF. CDR3 coding DNA: TGTGCCAGCAGTGACTCGCACAGCACAGATACGCAGTATTTT.